Below are 6 T cell receptor beta chains sequenced from a single sample in a study of T cells after yellow fever vaccination. Via MiXCR, TCRdb re-called the 5' RACE reads, giving one row per CDR3 protein. The sample shows about 320,000 distinct CDR3 sequences, about 6.9% of them seen only once. The starting material was PBMCs, obtained about 49 days after the first yellow fever vaccination. The source is a man between 18 and 35 years old who received the YFV17D yellow fever vaccine.

The rearrangement links TRBV5-1 to TRBJ2-1; D is possibly TRBD2 (7 bases). CDR1 SGHRS and CDR2 YFSETQ come from the germline V gene. V lost 4 bases and J 7 bases, leaving 21 bases between the germline ends. The CDR3 length is 16 residues. CDR3 residues: CASSLRSGGLGNEQFF. In DNA, the CDR3 is TGCGCCAGCAGCCTGCGTTCGGGGGGCTTGGGAAATGAGCAGTTCTTC.

A word on this clonotype: The germline gene is not matched at one end of the junction; a read error may be the cause. The chain is built from TRBV20-1 and TRBJ2-1; no clear D. This CDR3 spans 16 amino acids. The germline V gene has CDR1 DFQATT and CDR2 SNEGSKA (reference sequence). Here the CDR3 reads CCARSQDATSYNEQFF. For the CDR3, the DNA is TGCTGTGCTAGATCCCAAGACGCGACCTCCTATAATGAGCAGTTCTTC.

In this sample, this clonotype turned up a few times. J is TRBJ2-1 and V is TRBV7-2, with 11 bases fitting TRBD2. CDR3 length: 17 residues. The V and J ends lost 7 bases and 9 bases, in that order; junction bases with no gene match: 17. Germline lookup yields CDR1 SGHTA and CDR2 FQGNSA. CDR3 amino acids: CASNHPSLAGGQGEQFF. In nucleotides, the CDR3 is TGTGCCAGCAACCATCCCTCTTTAGCGGGGGGGCAAGGTGAGCAGTTCTTC.

This clonotype was counted between two and nine times. This rearrangement joins TRBV7-9 to TRBJ1-2; the D is unclear. V was clipped by 1 base and J by 4 bases, with 10 bases between them. Germline V gene data show CDR1 as SEHNR and CDR2 as FQNEAQ (reference sequence). The length of the CDR3 is 14 residues. The CDR3 loop reads CASSLVGGRYGYTF. CDR3 DNA: TGTGCCAGCAGCTTAGTCGGCGGTCGCTATGGCTACACCTTC. Looking up the rest from reference TRBV7-9 and TRBJ1-2 gives the full variable domain: DTGVSQNPRHKITKRGQNVTFRCDPISEHNRLYWYRQTLGQGPEFLTYFQNEAQLEKSRLLSDRFSAERPKGSFSTLEIQRTEQGDSAMYLCASSLVGGRYGYTFGSGTRLTVV.

This CDR3 reads CASSPPGGSTIQYF. CDR3 coding DNA: TGTGCCAGCTCACCCCCGGGGGGGTCAACCATTCAGTACTTC. The chain is built from TRBV18 and TRBJ2-4; 8 bases fit TRBD2. V was clipped by 3 bases and J by 9 bases; unmatched bases: 7. CDR1 and CDR2 from the germline V gene are KGHSH and LQKENI. This CDR3 region has 14 residues.

The CDR3: CASSVDRGFRLSSTDTQYF. The CDR3 nucleotides read TGTGCCAGCAGCGTAGACAGGGGCTTTCGCCTATCTAGCACAGATACGCAGTATTTT. The chain uses TRBV9 and TRBJ2-3, with TRBD1 matching over 7 bases. CDR1 and CDR2 (germline): SGDLS, YYNGEE. The CDR3 has 19 residues. Trimming removed 0 bases from V and 0 bases from J; junction bases left unmatched: 13.